This record covers a single T cell receptor (beta chain). Its antigen is unknown. The conserved final phenylalanine or tryptophan is absent from the CDR3, which likely points to a read error. It is unclear where the CDR3 begins or ends on the DNA, so no DNA is shown, and the CDR3 is as TCRdb lists it. Germline V gene data show CDR1 as SNHLY and CDR2 as FYNNEI. The CDR3 region is 15 residues in length, termini included. Both RNA and DNA were isolated together from about 19-30 mg of bulk tissue that had not been sorted. Primary liver carcinoma in the patients was surgically resected. A primer in the constant region served to generate TCR beta cDNA from 500 ng of total RNA. Each TCR beta library was derived from three nested multiplex PCR rounds that employed slightly modified ARM-PCR. Researchers ran the first two PCR rounds for approximately 10 cycles each with TRBV1-TRBV30 forward primers and a C-beta reverse primer. TCRdb passed the multiplex PCR reads through MiXCR, listing each CDR3 protein once. The table shows about 66,000 distinct CDR3 sequences, with roughly 70% occurring only once.

The data stem from a study of tumor-infiltrating lymphocytes in primary liver carcinoma. Study results and limitations: Tumor region pairs showed greater overlap than either tumor-adjacent or tumor-blood pairs did. There were only about 8-24% of top clones found in all five tumor regions.

The rearrangement uses TRBV2 and TRBJ2-7. The clonotype originates from a man aged 35 to 55 with primary liver carcinoma and hepatitis B virus infection. The source material was liver tumor tissue from sampling region 4. Subset meaning: tumor region T4, right-lateral pole. The CDR3 region is CASSENKAVSYEQYY.